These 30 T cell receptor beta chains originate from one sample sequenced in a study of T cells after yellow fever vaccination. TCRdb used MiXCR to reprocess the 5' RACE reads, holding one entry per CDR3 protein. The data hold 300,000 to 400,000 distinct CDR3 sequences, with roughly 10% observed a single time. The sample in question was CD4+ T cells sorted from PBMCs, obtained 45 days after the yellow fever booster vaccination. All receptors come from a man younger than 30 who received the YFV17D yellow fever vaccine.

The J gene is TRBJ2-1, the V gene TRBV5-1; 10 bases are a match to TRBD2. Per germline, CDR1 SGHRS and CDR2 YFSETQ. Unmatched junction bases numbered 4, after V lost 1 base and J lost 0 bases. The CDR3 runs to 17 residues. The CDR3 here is CASSLLVAGGSYNEQFF. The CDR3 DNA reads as TGCGCCAGCAGCTTGTTGGTAGCGGGGGGCTCCTACAATGAGCAGTTCTTC.

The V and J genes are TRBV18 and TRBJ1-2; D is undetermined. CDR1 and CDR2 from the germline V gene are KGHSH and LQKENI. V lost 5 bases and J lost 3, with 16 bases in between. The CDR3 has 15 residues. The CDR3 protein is CASSSDQVPDYGYTF. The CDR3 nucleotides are TGTGCCAGCTCATCAGACCAGGTCCCTGACTATGGCTACACCTTC.

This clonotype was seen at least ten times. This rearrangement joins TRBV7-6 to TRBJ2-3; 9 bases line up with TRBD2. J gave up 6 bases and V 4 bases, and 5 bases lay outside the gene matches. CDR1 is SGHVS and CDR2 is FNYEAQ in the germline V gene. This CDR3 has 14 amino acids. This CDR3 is CASSSLAGPDTQYF. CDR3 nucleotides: TGTGCCAGCAGCTCCCTAGCGGGGCCGGATACGCAGTATTTT.

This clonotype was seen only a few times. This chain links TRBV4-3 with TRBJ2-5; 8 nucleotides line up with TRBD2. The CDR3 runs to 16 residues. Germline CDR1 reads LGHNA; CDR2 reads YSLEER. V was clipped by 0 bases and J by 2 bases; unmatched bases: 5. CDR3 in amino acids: CASSQEVVAGQETQYF. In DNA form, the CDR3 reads TGCGCCAGCAGCCAAGAGGTGGTAGCGGGGCAAGAGACCCAGTACTTC.

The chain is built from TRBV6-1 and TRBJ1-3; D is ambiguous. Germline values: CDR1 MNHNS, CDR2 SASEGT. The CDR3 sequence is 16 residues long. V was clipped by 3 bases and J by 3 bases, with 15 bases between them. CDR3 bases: TGTGCCAGCAGTGACCAGGCTCCCGCTTTTGGAAACACCATATATTTT. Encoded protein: CASSDQAPAFGNTIYF.

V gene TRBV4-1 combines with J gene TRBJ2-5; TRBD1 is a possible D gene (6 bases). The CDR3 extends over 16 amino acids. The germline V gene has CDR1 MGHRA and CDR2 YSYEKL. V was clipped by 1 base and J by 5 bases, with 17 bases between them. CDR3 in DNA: TGCGCCAGCAGCCAAGCCGGCAGGGGCGAAGGGGAGACCCAGTACTTC. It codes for CASSQAGRGEGETQYF.

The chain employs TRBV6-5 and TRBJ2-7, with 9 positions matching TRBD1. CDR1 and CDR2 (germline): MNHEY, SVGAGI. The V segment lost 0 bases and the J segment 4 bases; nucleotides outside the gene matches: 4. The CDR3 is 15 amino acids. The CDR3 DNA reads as TGTGCCAGCAGTTACTCGGGGACAGGGAGTTACGAGCAGTACTTC. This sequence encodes CASSYSGTGSYEQYF.

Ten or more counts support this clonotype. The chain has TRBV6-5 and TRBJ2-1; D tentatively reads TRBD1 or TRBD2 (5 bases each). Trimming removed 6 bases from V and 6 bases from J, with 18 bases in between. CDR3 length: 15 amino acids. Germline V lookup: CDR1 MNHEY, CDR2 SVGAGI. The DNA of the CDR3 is TGTGCCAGCAGCCGACGTTTCGGGGCGGGCAATGAGCAGTTCTTC. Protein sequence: CASSRRFGAGNEQFF.

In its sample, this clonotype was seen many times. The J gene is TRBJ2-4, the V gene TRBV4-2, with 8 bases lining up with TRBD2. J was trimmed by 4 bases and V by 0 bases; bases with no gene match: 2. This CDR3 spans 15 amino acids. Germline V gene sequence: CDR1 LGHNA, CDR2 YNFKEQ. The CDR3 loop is CASSQEASGKNIQYF. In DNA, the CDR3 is TGTGCCAGCAGCCAAGAGGCTAGCGGGAAAAACATTCAGTACTTC.

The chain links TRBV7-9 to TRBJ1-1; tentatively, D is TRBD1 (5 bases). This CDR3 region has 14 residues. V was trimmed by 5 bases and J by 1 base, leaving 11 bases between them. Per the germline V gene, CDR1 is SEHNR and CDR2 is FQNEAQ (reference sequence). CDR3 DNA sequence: TGTGCCAGCAGCCCCCACGGGGGGAACACTGAAGCTTTCTTT. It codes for CASSPHGGNTEAFF.

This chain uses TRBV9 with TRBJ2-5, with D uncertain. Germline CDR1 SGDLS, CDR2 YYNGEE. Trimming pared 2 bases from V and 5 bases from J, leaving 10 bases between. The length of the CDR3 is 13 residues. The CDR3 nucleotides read TGTGCCAGCAGCGTGAGCTCTGGGGAGACCCAGTACTTC. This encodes CASSVSSGETQYF.

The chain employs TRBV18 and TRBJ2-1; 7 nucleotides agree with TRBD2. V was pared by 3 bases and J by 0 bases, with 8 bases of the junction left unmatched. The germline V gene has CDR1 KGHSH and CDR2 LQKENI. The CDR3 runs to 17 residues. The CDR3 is CASSPAMAGVSYNEQFF. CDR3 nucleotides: TGTGCCAGCTCACCGGCTATGGCGGGGGTCTCCTACAATGAGCAGTTCTTC.

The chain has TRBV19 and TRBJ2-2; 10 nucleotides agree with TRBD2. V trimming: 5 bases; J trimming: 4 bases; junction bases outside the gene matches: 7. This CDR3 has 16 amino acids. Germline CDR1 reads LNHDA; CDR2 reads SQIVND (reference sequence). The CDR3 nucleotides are TGTGCCAGTAGTCGTACTAGCGGGGTGATCACCGGGGAGCTGTTTTTT. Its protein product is CASSRTSGVITGELFF.

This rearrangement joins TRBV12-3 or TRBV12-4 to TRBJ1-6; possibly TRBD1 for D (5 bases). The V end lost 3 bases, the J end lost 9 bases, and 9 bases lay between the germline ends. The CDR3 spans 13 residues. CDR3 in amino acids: CASSFSGGSPLHF. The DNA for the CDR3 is TGTGCCAGCAGTTTTTCCGGGGGTTCACCCCTCCACTTT.

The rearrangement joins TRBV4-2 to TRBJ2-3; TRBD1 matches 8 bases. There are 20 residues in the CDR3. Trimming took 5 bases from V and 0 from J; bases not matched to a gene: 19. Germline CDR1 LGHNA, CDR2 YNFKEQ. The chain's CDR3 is CASSKRGLTGEGPSTDTQYF. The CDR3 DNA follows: TGTGCCAGCAGCAAACGGGGACTGACAGGGGAAGGACCTAGCACAGATACGCAGTATTTT.

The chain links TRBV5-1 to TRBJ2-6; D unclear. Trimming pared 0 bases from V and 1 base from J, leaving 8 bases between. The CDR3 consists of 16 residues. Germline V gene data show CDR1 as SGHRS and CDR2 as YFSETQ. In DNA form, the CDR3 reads TGCGCCAGCAGCTTGGAGGCCGCGTCTGGGGCCAACGTCCTGACTTTC. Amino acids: CASSLEAASGANVLTF. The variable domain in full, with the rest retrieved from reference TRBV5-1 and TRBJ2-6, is KAGVTQTPRYLIKTRGQQVTLSCSPISGHRSVSWYQQTPGQGLQFLFEYFSETQRNKGNFPGRFSGRQFSNSRSEMNVSTLELGDSALYLCASSLEAASGANVLTFGAGSRLTVL.

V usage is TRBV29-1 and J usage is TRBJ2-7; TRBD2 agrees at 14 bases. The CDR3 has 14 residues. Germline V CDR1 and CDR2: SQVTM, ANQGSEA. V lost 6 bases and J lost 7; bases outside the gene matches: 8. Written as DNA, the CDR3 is TGCAGCGTGTCCCCCGGGACTAGCGGGGGTGAGCAGTACTTC. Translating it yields CSVSPGTSGGEQYF.

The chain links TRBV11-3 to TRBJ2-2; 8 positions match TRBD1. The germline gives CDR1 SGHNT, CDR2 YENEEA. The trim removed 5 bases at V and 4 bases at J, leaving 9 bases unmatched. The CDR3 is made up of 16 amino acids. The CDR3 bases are TGTGCCAGCAGCACAAGACAGGGGACGGGCACCGGGGAGCTGTTTTTT. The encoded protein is CASSTRQGTGTGELFF.

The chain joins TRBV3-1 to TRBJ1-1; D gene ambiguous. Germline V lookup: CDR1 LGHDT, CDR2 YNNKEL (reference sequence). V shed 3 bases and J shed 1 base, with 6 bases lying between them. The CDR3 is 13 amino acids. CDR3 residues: CASSQEGNTEAFF. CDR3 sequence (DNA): TGTGCCAGCAGCCAGGAAGGGAACACTGAAGCTTTCTTT.

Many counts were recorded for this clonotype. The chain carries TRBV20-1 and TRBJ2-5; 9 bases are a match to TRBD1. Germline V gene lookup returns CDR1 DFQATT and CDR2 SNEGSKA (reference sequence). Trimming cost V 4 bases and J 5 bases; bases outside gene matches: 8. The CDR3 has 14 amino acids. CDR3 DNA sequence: TGCAGTGCTAACCGACAGGGGGGGTTGGAGACCCAGTACTTC. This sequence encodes CSANRQGGLETQYF.

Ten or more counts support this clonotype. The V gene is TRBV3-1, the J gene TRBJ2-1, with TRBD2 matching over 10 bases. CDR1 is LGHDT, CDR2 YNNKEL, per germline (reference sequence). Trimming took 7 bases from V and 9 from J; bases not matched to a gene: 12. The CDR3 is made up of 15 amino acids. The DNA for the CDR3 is TGTGCCAGCACCCGCTCAAGCGGGGGGGCCGTTGAGCAGTTCTTC. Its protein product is CASTRSSGGAVEQFF.

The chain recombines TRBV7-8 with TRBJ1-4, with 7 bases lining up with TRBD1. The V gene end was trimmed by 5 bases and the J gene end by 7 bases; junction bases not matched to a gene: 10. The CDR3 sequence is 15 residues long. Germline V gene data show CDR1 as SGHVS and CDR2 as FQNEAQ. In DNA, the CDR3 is TGTGCCAGCAGCGGCTACCGGGACAGACGTGAAAAACTGTTTTTT. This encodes CASSGYRDRREKLFF.

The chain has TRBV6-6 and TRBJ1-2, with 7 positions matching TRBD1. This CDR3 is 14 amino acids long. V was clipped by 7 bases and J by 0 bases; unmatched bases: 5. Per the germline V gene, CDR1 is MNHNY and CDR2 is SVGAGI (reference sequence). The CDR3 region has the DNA TGTGCCAGCATCCTAGGGACAGCTAACTATGGCTACACCTTC. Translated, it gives CASILGTANYGYTF.

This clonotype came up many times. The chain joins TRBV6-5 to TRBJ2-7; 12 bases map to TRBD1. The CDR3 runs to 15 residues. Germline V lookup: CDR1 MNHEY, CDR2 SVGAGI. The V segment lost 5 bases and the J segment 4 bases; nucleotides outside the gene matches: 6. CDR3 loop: CASSRGTGGAYEQYV. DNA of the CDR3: TGTGCCAGCAGTCGCGGGACAGGGGGCGCTTACGAGCAGTACGTC.

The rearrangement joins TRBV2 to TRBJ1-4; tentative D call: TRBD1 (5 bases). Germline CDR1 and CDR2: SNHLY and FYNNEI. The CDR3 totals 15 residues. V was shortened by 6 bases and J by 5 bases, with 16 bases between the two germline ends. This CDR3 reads CASSREGAGNEKLFF. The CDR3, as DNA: TGTGCCAGCAGCCGAGAAGGGGCAGGGAATGAAAAACTGTTTTTT. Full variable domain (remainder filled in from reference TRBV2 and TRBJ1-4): EPEVTQTPSHQVTQMGQEVILRCVPISNHLYFYWYRQILGQKVEFLVSFYNNEISEKSEIFDDQFSVERPDGSNFTLKIRSTKLEDSAMYFCASSREGAGNEKLFFGSGTQLSVL.

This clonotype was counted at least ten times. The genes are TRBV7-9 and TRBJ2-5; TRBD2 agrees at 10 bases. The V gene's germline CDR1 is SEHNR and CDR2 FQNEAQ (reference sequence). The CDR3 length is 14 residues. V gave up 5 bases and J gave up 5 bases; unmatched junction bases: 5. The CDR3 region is CASSPGLAAETQYF. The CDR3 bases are TGTGCCAGCAGCCCTGGACTAGCGGCGGAGACCCAGTACTTC.

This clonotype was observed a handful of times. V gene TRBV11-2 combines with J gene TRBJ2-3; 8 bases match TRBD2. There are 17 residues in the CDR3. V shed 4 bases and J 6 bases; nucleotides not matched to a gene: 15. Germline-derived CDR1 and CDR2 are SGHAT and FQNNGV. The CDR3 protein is CASSSHGGGRRGDTQYF. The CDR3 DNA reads TGTGCCAGCAGCTCCCACGGGGGGGGACGCCGGGGGGATACGCAGTATTTT.

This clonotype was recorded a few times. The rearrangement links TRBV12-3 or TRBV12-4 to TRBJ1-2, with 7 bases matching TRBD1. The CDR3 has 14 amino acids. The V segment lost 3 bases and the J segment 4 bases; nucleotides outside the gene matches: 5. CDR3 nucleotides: TGTGCCAGCAGTTTGTCGTCAGGGGGCTATGGCTACACCTTC. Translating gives CASSLSSGGYGYTF.

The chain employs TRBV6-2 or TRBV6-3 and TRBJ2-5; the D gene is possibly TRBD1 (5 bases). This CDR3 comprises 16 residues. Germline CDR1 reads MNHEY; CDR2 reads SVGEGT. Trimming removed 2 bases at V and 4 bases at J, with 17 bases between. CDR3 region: CASSYGLGVRGETQYF. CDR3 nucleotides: TGTGCCAGCAGTTACGGGTTAGGGGTTAGGGGAGAGACCCAGTACTTC.

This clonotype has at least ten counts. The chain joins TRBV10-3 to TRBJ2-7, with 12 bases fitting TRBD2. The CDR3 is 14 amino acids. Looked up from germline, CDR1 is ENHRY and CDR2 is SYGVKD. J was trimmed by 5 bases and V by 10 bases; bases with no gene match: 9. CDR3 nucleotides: TGTGCCACCCGACTAGCGGGGGATCACGACGAGCAGTACTTC. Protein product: CATRLAGDHDEQYF.